This T cell receptor beta chain derives from a study of cytomegalovirus exposure and HLA in healthy donors. Study-wide findings and caveats: It was confirmed in vitro that a few of the CMV-associated chains were specific for CMV antigens. Most TCR sequences showed up rarely, but some public TCRs showed up in many donors.

V was trimmed by 6 bases and J by 0 bases, leaving 4 bases between them. Looked up from germline, CDR1 is SNHLY and CDR2 is FYNNEI. The CDR3 covers 12 residues. On this clone itself: Its antigen is undetermined.

Sequencing used immunoSEQ multiplex PCR; TCRdb keeps in-frame clones, though not all of them. Of around 150,000 clones in the sample, roughly four fifths were seen once. The chain combines TRBV2 with TRBJ2-3; no firm D call. Sequencing used PBMCs. This TCR was recovered from a man aged 30-40 years in good health and CMV-seropositive. The CDR3 here is CASRASTDTQYF. CDR3 coding DNA: TGTGCCAGCAGGGCAAGCACAGATACGCAGTATTTT.